A selection of T cell receptor beta chains follows, all from one sample in a study of OX40 agonist ivuxolimab in advanced cancers. Assay: immunoSEQ multiplex PCR; the TCRdb copy retains only in-frame clones and omits some. The sample lists about 17,000 clones; roughly 87% were seen once. The sample was CD4+ or CD8+ T cells sorted from blood, taken in a trial of the OX40 agonist ivuxolimab. The receptors shown here come from an adult with an advanced solid tumor such as melanoma, head and neck, liver or kidney cancer. The CDR3 runs from the conserved cysteine through the conserved F or W. The D gene is left open where the match is weak. The size field is filled for only some rows; it gives once, few, many or a size class.

d_gene	v_gene	j_gene	abundance	CDR3aa	CDR3nt
NA	TRBV2	TRBJ2-7	NA	CASSVQGGFEEQYF	TGTGCCAGCAGTGTTCAAGGGGGTTTTGAGGAGCAGTACTTC
TRBD1	TRBV28	TRBJ1-5	NA	CASSFLSTGAAQPQHF	TGTGCCAGCAGTTTTCTCTCTACAGGGGCAGCTCAGCCCCAGCATTTT
NA	TRBV5-4	TRBJ1-2	NA	CASSSGTGGGYTF	TGTGCCAGCAGCTCTGGGACGGGAGGGGGCTACACCTTC
NA	TRBV5-1	TRBJ2-1	NA	CASSLSTGQELGGSYNEQFF	TGCGCCAGCAGCTTGTCGACAGGGCAGGAATTGGGAGGGTCCTACAATGAGCAGTTCTTC
NA	TRBV6-1	TRBJ1-2	NA	CASSEALVDSWNGYTF	TGTGCCAGCAGTGAAGCCCTCGTAGACAGTTGGAATGGCTACACCTTC
TRBD2	TRBV19	TRBJ2-1	NA	CASSTSGGYNEQFF	TGTGCCAGTAGTACGAGCGGGGGATACAATGAGCAGTTCTTC
TRBD1	TRBV19	TRBJ2-7	NA	CASSPGTGGYEQYF	TGTGCCAGTAGTCCCGGGACAGGTGGCTACGAGCAGTACTTC
NA	TRBV2	TRBJ1-2	few	CASSENEDGYTF	TGTGCCAGCAGTGAAAACGAGGATGGCTACACCTTC
NA	TRBV28	TRBJ1-2	NA	CASSMPGQVANYGYTF	TGTGCCAGCAGCATGCCGGGACAAGTGGCTAACTATGGCTACACCTTC
NA	TRBV11-2	TRBJ2-3	NA	CASSFDRSSAQYF	TGTGCCAGCAGCTTCGACAGGAGCTCGGCGCAGTATTTT
TRBD2	TRBV9	TRBJ2-7	NA	CASSGGGGAYEQYF	TGTGCCAGCAGCGGCGGCGGGGGGGCATACGAGCAGTACTTC
TRBD2	TRBV2	TRBJ2-5	NA	CASRGFSQRGGPKTQYF	TGTGCCAGCAGGGGGTTCTCTCAGCGGGGGGGCCCCAAGACCCAGTACTTC
TRBD1	TRBV19	TRBJ2-7	NA	CASSAGTGVVSYEQYF	TGTGCCAGTAGTGCCGGGACAGGGGTCGTTTCCTACGAGCAGTACTTC
NA	TRBV19	TRBJ1-5	NA	CASSITISYSNQPQHF	TGTGCCAGTAGTATAACCATATCCTATAGCAATCAGCCCCAGCATTTT
NA	TRBV21-1	TRBJ2-7	NA	CASSPQGQPSYEQYF	TGTGCCAGCAGCCCCCAAGGACAGCCTTCCTACGAGCAGTACTTC
TRBD1	TRBV27	TRBJ2-7	NA	CASSLMGGQGPAVLEQYF	TGTGCCAGCAGTTTAATGGGGGGACAGGGACCCGCTGTTTTGGAGCAGTACTTC
NA	TRBV27	TRBJ1-2	NA	CASRGGYYGYTF	TGTGCCAGCAGGGGGGGATACTATGGCTACACCTTC
NA	TRBV5-3	TRBJ1-5	NA	CARSLVPQGRSGNQPQHF	TGTGCCAGAAGCTTGGTACCGCAGGGCAGAAGCGGCAATCAGCCCCAGCATTTT
NA	TRBV2	TRBJ2-3	NA	CASRNPASLTDTQYF	TGTGCCAGCAGGAATCCCGCATCCCTCACAGATACGCAGTATTTT
NA	TRBV7-9	TRBJ1-1	NA	CASSLGPGRTTEAFF	TGTGCCAGCAGCTTAGGACCCGGCCGGACCACTGAAGCTTTCTTT
NA	TRBV14	TRBJ2-5	NA	CASKPPGSQETQYF	TGTGCCAGCAAGCCCCCGGGGTCCCAAGAGACCCAGTACTTC
NA	TRBV25-1	TRBJ2-3	NA	CASSARPSTDTQYF	TGTGCCAGCAGTGCCAGACCTAGCACAGATACGCAGTATTTT
TRBD1	TRBV19	TRBJ1-2	NA	CASSVGTGFAGYTF	TGTGCCAGTAGTGTCGGGACAGGGTTTGCTGGCTACACCTTC
NA	TRBV27	TRBJ1-1	NA	CASGSMGGTTEAFF	TGTGCCAGCGGCTCAATGGGTGGGACCACTGAAGCTTTCTTT
NA	TRBV19	TRBJ1-1	NA	CASSIGRTEAFF	TGTGCCAGTAGTATAGGGAGGACTGAAGCTTTCTTT
TRBD2	TRBV9	TRBJ2-1	NA	CASSVSFLAGGHNEQFF	TGTGCCAGCAGCGTATCGTTCCTAGCGGGGGGCCACAATGAGCAGTTCTTC
NA	TRBV6-5	TRBJ1-5	NA	CASSYFGFNQPQHF	TGTGCCAGCAGTTACTTCGGCTTCAATCAGCCCCAGCATTTT
TRBD1	TRBV6-1	TRBJ2-7	NA	CASSERDREVEQYF	TGTGCCAGCAGTGAGAGGGACAGGGAGGTCGAGCAGTACTTC
NA	TRBV29-1	TRBJ1-2	NA	CSTRDAYGYTF	TGCAGTACTAGGGACGCTTATGGCTACACCTTC
TRBD2	TRBV29-1	TRBJ2-1	NA	CSVEGGVAGDGDNEQFF	TGCAGCGTTGAAGGAGGGGTAGCGGGGGATGGGGACAATGAGCAGTTCTTC
NA	TRBV10-2	TRBJ2-4	NA	CASSEPRQVPKQDIQYF	TGCGCCAGCAGTGAGCCGAGACAGGTCCCAAAACAAGACATTCAGTACTTC
NA	TRBV7-9	TRBJ1-1	NA	CASSLSSSPEGAFF	TGTGCCAGCAGCTTGTCTTCTTCGCCTGAGGGGGCTTTCTTT
NA	TRBV2	TRBJ1-1	NA	CARERRGGLDTEAFF	TGTGCCAGAGAAAGGAGGGGGGGTTTGGACACTGAAGCTTTCTTT
TRBD2	TRBV9	TRBJ2-5	NA	CASSVEAGGAKETQYF	TGTGCCAGCAGCGTAGAGGCCGGGGGGGCAAAAGAGACCCAGTACTTC
NA	TRBV19	TRBJ1-5	NA	CASSPRGVYSNQPQHF	TGTGCCAGTAGTCCTAGGGGGGTTTATAGCAATCAGCCCCAGCATTTT
NA	TRBV7-9	TRBJ1-1	few	CASSSQGDGDLF	TGTGCCAGCAGCTCCCAAGGGGATGGGGACCTTTTT
NA	TRBV7-9	TRBJ2-6	NA	CASSLGMTGANVLTF	TGTGCCAGCAGCTTAGGGATGACTGGGGCCAACGTCCTGACTTTC
NA	TRBV4-2	TRBJ1-6	NA	CASSWAHTGYYNSPLHF	TGTGCCAGCAGCTGGGCACACACAGGTTACTATAATTCACCCCTCCACTTT
TRBD2	TRBV11-1	TRBJ2-3	NA	CASSFGWVSGVGDTQYF	TGTGCCAGCAGCTTTGGGTGGGTTAGCGGGGTGGGAGATACGCAGTATTTT
TRBD1	TRBV27	TRBJ2-7	NA	CASSSTGFGEQYF	TGTGCCAGCAGTTCGACAGGGTTTGGAGAGCAGTACTTC
NA	TRBV2	TRBJ2-7	NA	CASSGELVSYEQYF	TGTGCCAGCAGCGGCGAACTAGTCTCCTACGAGCAGTACTTC
NA	TRBV4-1	TRBJ2-5	NA	CASSQVGLGQETQYF	TGCGCCAGCAGCCAAGTGGGACTGGGACAAGAGACCCAGTACTTC
NA	TRBV19	TRBJ2-2	NA	CASSINLVTGELFF	TGTGCCAGTAGTATCAACTTAGTTACCGGGGAGCTGTTTTTT
TRBD2	TRBV27	TRBJ2-1	once	CASSLSPGGDNEQFF	TGTGCCAGCAGTTTATCACCGGGGGGAGACAATGAGCAGTTCTTC
TRBD1	TRBV28	TRBJ1-1	few	CASSSIIGQGLTEAFF	TGTGCCAGCAGTTCTATAATCGGACAGGGGTTAACTGAAGCTTTCTTT
NA	TRBV6-5	TRBJ2-7	NA	CASSSLGGGAYEQYF	TGTGCCAGCAGTTCCCTGGGAGGTGGGGCCTACGAGCAGTACTTC
TRBD1	TRBV7-6	TRBJ2-7	NA	CASSPGTGGENEQYF	TGTGCCAGCAGCCCAGGGACAGGGGGGGAAAACGAGCAGTACTTC
NA	TRBV29-1	TRBJ1-2	once	CSVEARREQPVWGYGYAF	TGCAGCGTTGAAGCGCGGCGGGAACAACCCGTTTGGGGTTATGGCTACGCCTTC
NA	TRBV4-2	TRBJ1-5	NA	CASSQDLEGAVWNQPQHF	TGTGCCAGCAGCCAAGATCTGGAGGGCGCGGTTTGGAATCAGCCCCAGCATTTT
NA	TRBV10-2	TRBJ2-3	once	CASSDSLSTDTQYF	TGCGCCAGCAGTGATAGCCTCTCCACAGATACGCAGTATTTT
NA	TRBV30	TRBJ2-3	NA	CAWSVPSDTQYF	TGTGCCTGGAGTGTACCCTCAGATACGCAGTATTTT
TRBD1	TRBV4-2	TRBJ1-1	NA	CASSQIAGTGDTEAFF	TGTGCCAGCAGCCAAATCGCCGGGACAGGGGACACTGAAGCTTTCTTT
TRBD1	TRBV27	TRBJ2-1	once	CASSLPGQGALGEQFF	TGTGCCAGCAGTTTACCGGGACAGGGGGCTTTAGGGGAGCAGTTCTTC
TRBD2	TRBV2	TRBJ2-5	NA	CASSSSKGRLAGLQETQYF	TGTGCCAGCAGTAGTTCAAAAGGGAGACTAGCGGGGTTACAAGAGACCCAGTACTTC
NA	TRBV14	TRBJ2-2	NA	CASNPVNTGELFF	TGTGCCAGCAACCCGGTTAACACCGGGGAGCTGTTTTTT